These T cell receptor beta chains were read from a single sample in a study of T cell responses to AZD1222 COVID-19 vaccine. Profiling relied on immunoSEQ multiplex PCR, and the TCRdb table lists in-frame clones only, not all of them. Of 150,000 to 200,000 clones in the sample, 88% are singletons; the top ten hold approximately 7.7%. This material consisted of peripheral blood, taken on day 0 of AZD1222 vaccination. Every receptor here comes from an adult in good health. Each CDR3 is given with its conserved first and last residue. A D gene is named only where the DNA matches it firmly. Clone size is stated in some rows and not others, as once, few, many or a class when expanded.

TRBV19,.,.,TRBJ2-7,TGTGCCAGTAGTATTCAGCAAACTTCCCTTTCGCGCGAGCAGTACTTC,CASSIQQTSLSREQYF
TRBV6-1,.,.,TRBJ2-3,TGTGCCAGCAGTGATGACAGCACAGATACGCAGTATTTT,CASSDDSTDTQYF
TRBV20-1,.,.,TRBJ1-2,TGCAGTGCTAGTTTGTCTCGGCTTCGGCACTATGGCTACACCTTC,CSASLSRLRHYGYTF
TRBV7-9,.,.,TRBJ2-6,TGTGCCAGCAGCTTTACGAGATTAGTGAGGTCGACTGGGGCCAACGTCCTGACTTTC,CASSFTRLVRSTGANVLTF
TRBV9,.,TRBD2,TRBJ2-3,TGTGCCAGCAACCTCCGAGCGGGGGGGCCGGCAGATACGCAGTATTTT,CASNLRAGGPADTQYF
TRBV19,.,.,TRBJ2-2,TGTGCCAGTAGCCGGGACACAAACACCGGGGAGCTGTTTTTT,CASSRDTNTGELFF
TRBV3-1/TRBV3-2,.,.,TRBJ1-2,TGTGCCAGCAGCCAAGAGTTTAACGGGGGGACGATCATCTATGGCTACACCTTC,CASSQEFNGGTIIYGYTF
TRBV9,once,TRBD2,TRBJ2-2,TGTGCCAGCAGCGCGGGACTAGCGGGGACCGGGGAGCTGTTTTTT,CASSAGLAGTGELFF
TRBV7-7,.,TRBD1,TRBJ2-7,TGTGCCAGCAGCTTATTACAGGGGCAAGGGGAGCAGTACTTC,CASSLLQGQGEQYF
TRBV19,.,.,TRBJ1-1,TGTGCCACCATCCTGAACACTGAAGCTTTCTTT,CATILNTEAFF
TRBV12-5,.,.,TRBJ1-1,TGTGCTAGTGACTTGGCCGGGGAGAACACTGAAGCTTTCTTT,CASDLAGENTEAFF
TRBV27,few,.,TRBJ1-6,TGTGCCAGCAGTTTCCAGGGATCGAATTCACCCCTCCACTTT,CASSFQGSNSPLHF
TRBV19,.,.,TRBJ1-1,TGTGCCAGTAGTTGGAGCGGGGAGGGAGACACTGAAGCTTTCTTT,CASSWSGEGDTEAFF
TRBV7-9,.,.,TRBJ2-5,TGTGCCAGCAGCCCTCCTAGCGAAGAGACCCAGTACTTC,CASSPPSEETQYF
TRBV2,.,.,TRBJ2-3,TGTGCCAGCAGTGTACGTTTCACAGATACGCAGTATTTT,CASSVRFTDTQYF
TRBV5-4,.,.,TRBJ1-2,TGTGCCAGCAGCTCTCCTCGGGGGCAGGGCTATGGCTACACCTTC,CASSSPRGQGYGYTF
TRBV7-8,.,.,TRBJ2-7,TGTGCCAGCAGCGACCGTAAGAAGTACTACGAGCAGTACTTC,CASSDRKKYYEQYF
TRBV12-3/TRBV12-4,once,.,TRBJ2-7,TGTGCCAGCGGATCTCGCGACTACGAGCAGTACTTC,CASGSRDYEQYF
TRBV3-1/TRBV3-2,once,.,TRBJ2-5,TGTGCCAGCAGCACCAACGAAGAGACCCAGTACTTC,CASSTNEETQYF
TRBV5-4,.,.,TRBJ2-5,TGTGCCAGCAGCTCCGACGGGAATTTACAAGAGACCCAGTACTTC,CASSSDGNLQETQYF
TRBV19,.,.,TRBJ1-1,TGTGCCAGTAGTAGTCAGAGGAACACTGAAGCTTTCTTT,CASSSQRNTEAFF
TRBV5-1,.,.,TRBJ1-6,TGCGCCAGCAGCTTCTCTTTGGGGACGGATTCACCCCTCCACTTT,CASSFSLGTDSPLHF
TRBV7-2,.,.,TRBJ1-5,TGTGCCAGCAGCTTAGATCCAGGGGGCAATCAGCCCCAGCATTTT,CASSLDPGGNQPQHF
TRBV3-1/TRBV3-2,.,.,TRBJ2-7,TGTGCCAGCAGCCAAGATGCGTTCCAAGGGCGCGAGCAGTACTTC,CASSQDAFQGREQYF
TRBV30,once,.,TRBJ1-3,TGTGCCTGGAGCAACAGGTATCCTGGAAACACCATATATTTT,CAWSNRYPGNTIYF
TRBV5-4,once,TRBD2,TRBJ2-3,TGTGCCAGCAGCTTGCCTAGCGGGGGGTCCTTTAGCACAGATACGCAGTATTTT,CASSLPSGGSFSTDTQYF
TRBV18,.,TRBD1,TRBJ1-1,TGTGCCAGCTCGCCCGGGACAGGGGCAGCTTTCTTT,CASSPGTGAAFF
TRBV19,.,.,TRBJ1-5,TGTGCCAGTAGTCCCTCGGGGAGCAATCAGCCCCAGCATTTT,CASSPSGSNQPQHF
TRBV24-1,once,.,TRBJ2-2,TGTGCCACCAGTGATTTGAGACTGATCTCCAGCGCCGGGGAGCTGTTTTTT,CATSDLRLISSAGELFF
TRBV5-1,.,.,TRBJ2-7,TGCGCCAGCAGCATGGGGGACCGGACAGTCTCCTACGAGCAGTACTTC,CASSMGDRTVSYEQYF
TRBV9,.,TRBD2,TRBJ2-1,TGTGCCAGCAGCGTACATCCGCAGCGGGGGGGACTTGAGCAGTTCTTC,CASSVHPQRGGLEQFF
TRBV6-5,.,.,TRBJ2-3,TGTGCCAGCAGTTTGGGGGCCCCAGATACGCAGTATTTT,CASSLGAPDTQYF
TRBV6-5,.,.,TRBJ2-1,TGTGCCAGCAGTAGAGGGGGGCACTCCTACAATGAGCAGTTCTTC,CASSRGGHSYNEQFF
TRBV7-6,few,TRBD2,TRBJ2-2,TGTGCCAGCAGCCGGACTAGCGGCGCCATGGGCACCGGGGAGCTGTTTTTT,CASSRTSGAMGTGELFF
TRBV18,many,TRBD1,TRBJ1-5,TGTGCCAGCTCAGCCGGGACAGATAGCAATCAGCCCCAGCATTTT,CASSAGTDSNQPQHF
TRBV9,.,TRBD2,TRBJ2-7,TGTGCCAGCAGCACGGGCGGGGGGCCCTCCTACGAGCAGTACTTC,CASSTGGGPSYEQYF
TRBV19,.,.,TRBJ1-5,TGTGCCAGTAGTGAAAGGGATCAGCCCCAGCATTTT,CASSERDQPQHF
TRBV7-9,.,TRBD1,TRBJ1-4,TGTGCCAGCAGCTCCCCGGGACAGGGCCGGAGTGGGGGACTGTTTTTT,CASSSPGQGRSGGLFF
TRBV19,.,TRBD1,TRBJ2-7,TGTGCCAGTAGAAACAAGGACAGGAGCTCCTACGAGCAGTACTTC,CASRNKDRSSYEQYF
TRBV12-3/TRBV12-4,.,.,TRBJ1-1,TGTGCCAGCCAGGGGTACACTGAAGCTTTCTTT,CASQGYTEAFF
TRBV29-1,few,TRBD2,TRBJ2-3,TGCAGCGTGAGGACTAGCGGGGGTTTAGATACGCAGTATTTT,CSVRTSGGLDTQYF
TRBV10-3,.,.,TRBJ1-1,TGTGCCATCAGTGAGTTGGGATCCCAGGCCGAAGCTTTCTTT,CAISELGSQAEAFF
TRBV28,.,.,TRBJ1-6,TGTGCCAGCAGTTTTGATGGTGGGAGCTCCTATAATTCACCCCTCCACTTT,CASSFDGGSSYNSPLHF
TRBV19,.,TRBD2,TRBJ2-7,TGTGCCAGTAGTAAGGCTAGCGGCTCCTACGAGCAGTACTTC,CASSKASGSYEQYF
TRBV5-1,.,TRBD2,TRBJ2-3,TGCGCCAGCAGCCGTAAACCTCTAGCGGGGGCCCAAGGTACGCAGTATTTT,CASSRKPLAGAQGTQYF